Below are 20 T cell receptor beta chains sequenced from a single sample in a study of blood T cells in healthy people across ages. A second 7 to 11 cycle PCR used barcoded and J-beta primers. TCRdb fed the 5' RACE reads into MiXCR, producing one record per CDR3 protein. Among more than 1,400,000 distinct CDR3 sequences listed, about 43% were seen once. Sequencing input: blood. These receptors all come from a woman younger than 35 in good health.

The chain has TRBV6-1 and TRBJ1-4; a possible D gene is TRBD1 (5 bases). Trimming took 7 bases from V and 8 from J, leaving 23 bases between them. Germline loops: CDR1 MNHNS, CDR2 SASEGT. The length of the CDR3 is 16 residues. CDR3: CASTHPTGLPKEKLFF. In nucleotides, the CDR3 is TGTGCCAGCACTCACCCCACAGGACTACCGAAGGAAAAACTGTTTTTT.

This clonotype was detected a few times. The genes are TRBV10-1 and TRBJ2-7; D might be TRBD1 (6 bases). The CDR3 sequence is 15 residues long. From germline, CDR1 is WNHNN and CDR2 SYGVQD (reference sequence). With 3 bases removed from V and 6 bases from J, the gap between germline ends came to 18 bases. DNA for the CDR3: TGCGCCAGCAGTGAAGCCGGGACAATTTTAGGCGAGCAGTACTTC. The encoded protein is CASSEAGTILGEQYF.

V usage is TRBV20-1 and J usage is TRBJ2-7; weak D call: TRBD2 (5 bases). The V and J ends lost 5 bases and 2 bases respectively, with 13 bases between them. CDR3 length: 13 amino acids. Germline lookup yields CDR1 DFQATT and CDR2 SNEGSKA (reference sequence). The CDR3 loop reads CSAPERLAYEQYF. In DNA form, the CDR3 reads TGCAGTGCTCCCGAGCGGCTAGCCTACGAGCAGTACTTC.

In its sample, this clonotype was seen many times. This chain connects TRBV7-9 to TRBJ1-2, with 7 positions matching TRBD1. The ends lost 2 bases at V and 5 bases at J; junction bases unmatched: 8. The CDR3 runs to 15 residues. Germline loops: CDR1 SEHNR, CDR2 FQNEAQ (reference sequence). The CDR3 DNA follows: TGTGCCAGCAGCTTATATGGGACAGCATATTATGGCTACACCTTC. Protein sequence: CASSLYGTAYYGYTF.

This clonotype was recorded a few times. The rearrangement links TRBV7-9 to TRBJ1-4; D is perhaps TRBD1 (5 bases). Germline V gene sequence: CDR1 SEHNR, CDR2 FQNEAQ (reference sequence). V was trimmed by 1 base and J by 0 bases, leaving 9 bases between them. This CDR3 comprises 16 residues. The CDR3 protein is CASSLETDATNEKLFF. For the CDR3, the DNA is TGTGCCAGCAGCTTAGAGACAGATGCAACTAATGAAAAACTGTTTTTT.

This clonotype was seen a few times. CDR3 sequence: CASSVGQRETQYF. For the CDR3, the DNA is TGTGCCAGCAGCGTAGGGCAGAGGGAGACCCAGTACTTC. The chain uses TRBV7-7 and TRBJ2-5; D gene ambiguous. In germline, CDR1 is SSHAT, CDR2 FNYEAQ (reference sequence). CDR3 length equals 13 residues. V shed 5 bases and J shed 5 bases, with 12 bases lying between them.

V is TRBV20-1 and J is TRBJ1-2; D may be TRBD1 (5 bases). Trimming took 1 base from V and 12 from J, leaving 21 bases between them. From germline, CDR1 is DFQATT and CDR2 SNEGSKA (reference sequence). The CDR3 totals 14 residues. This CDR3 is CSARGDGGVYGNTF. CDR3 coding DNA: TGCAGTGCTAGAGGGGACGGCGGGGTATATGGTAACACCTTC.

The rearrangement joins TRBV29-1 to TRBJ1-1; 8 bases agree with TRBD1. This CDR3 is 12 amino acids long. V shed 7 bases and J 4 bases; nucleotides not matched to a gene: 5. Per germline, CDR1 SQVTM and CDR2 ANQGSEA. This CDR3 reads CSGTGIGTEAFF. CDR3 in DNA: TGCAGCGGGACAGGGATCGGCACTGAAGCTTTCTTT. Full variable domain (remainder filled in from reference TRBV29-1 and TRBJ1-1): SAVISQKPSRDICQRGTSLTIQCQVDSQVTMMFWYRQQPGQSLTLIATANQGSEATYESGFVIDKFPISRPNLTFSTLTVSNMSPEDSSIYLCSGTGIGTEAFFGQGTRLTVV.

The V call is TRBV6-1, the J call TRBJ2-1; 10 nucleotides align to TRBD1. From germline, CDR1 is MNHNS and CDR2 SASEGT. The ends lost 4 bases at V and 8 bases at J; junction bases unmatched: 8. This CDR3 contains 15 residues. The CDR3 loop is CASSGLGTGAHEQFF. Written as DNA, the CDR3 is TGTGCCAGCAGTGGTCTCGGGACAGGGGCACATGAGCAGTTCTTC.

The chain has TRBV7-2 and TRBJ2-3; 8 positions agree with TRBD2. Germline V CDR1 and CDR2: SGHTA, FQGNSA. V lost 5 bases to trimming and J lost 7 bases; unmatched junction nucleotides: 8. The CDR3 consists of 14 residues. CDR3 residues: CASSTGTRIYTQYF. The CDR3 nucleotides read TGTGCCAGCAGCACAGGGACTAGGATCTATACGCAGTATTTT. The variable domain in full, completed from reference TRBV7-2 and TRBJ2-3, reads GAGVSQSPSNKVTEKGKDVELRCDPISGHTALYWYRQSLGQGLEFLIYFQGNSAPDKSGLPSDRFSAERTGGSVSTLTIQRTQQEDSAVYLCASSTGTRIYTQYFGPGTRLTVL.

CDR3: CSARGDGNSPLHF. The CDR3 bases are TGCAGTGCTAGGGGCGACGGGAATTCACCCCTCCACTTT. The J gene is TRBJ1-6, the V gene TRBV20-1; unclear D gene. The CDR3 covers 13 residues. In germline, CDR1 is DFQATT, CDR2 SNEGSKA (reference sequence). V lost 3 bases and J 7 bases, leaving 10 bases between the germline ends.

The CDR3 loop is CASSSISGTGSNEQYF. The DNA of the CDR3 is TGTGCCAGCAGCTCAATATCCGGGACAGGGAGTAACGAGCAGTACTTC. The chain couples TRBV5-4 to TRBJ2-7; 9 nucleotides match TRBD1. The CDR3 totals 16 residues. Germline V gene sequence: CDR1 SGHNT, CDR2 YYREEE (reference sequence). Germline trimming cut 3 bases from V and 5 bases from J; bases unmatched to any gene: 12. Full variable domain (rest looked up from reference TRBV5-4 and TRBJ2-7): ETGVTQSPTHLIKTRGQQVTLRCSSQSGHNTVSWYQQALGQGPQFIFQYYREEENGRGNFPPRFSGLQFPNYSSELNVNALELDDSALYLCASSSISGTGSNEQYFGPGTRLTVT.

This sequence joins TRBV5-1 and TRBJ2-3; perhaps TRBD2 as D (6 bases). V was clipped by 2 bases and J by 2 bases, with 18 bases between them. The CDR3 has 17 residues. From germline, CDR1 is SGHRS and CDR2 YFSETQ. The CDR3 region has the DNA TGCGCCAGCAGCTTCGGGCTGTTTAGCGGTTACACAGATACGCAGTATTTT. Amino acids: CASSFGLFSGYTDTQYF.

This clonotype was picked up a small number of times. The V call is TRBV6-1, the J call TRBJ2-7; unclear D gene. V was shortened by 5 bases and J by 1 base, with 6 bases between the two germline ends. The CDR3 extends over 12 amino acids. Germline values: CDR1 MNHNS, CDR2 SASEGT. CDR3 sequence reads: CASSKPSYEQYF. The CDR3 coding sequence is TGTGCCAGCAGTAAGCCTTCCTACGAGCAGTACTTC.

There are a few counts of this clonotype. CDR3: CSGGVFRTDSYEQYF. The DNA for the CDR3 is TGCAGCGGCGGGGTTTTTAGGACAGACTCCTACGAGCAGTACTTC. The chain combines TRBV29-1 with TRBJ2-7; TRBD1 or TRBD2 may be the D gene (6 bases each). V dropped 7 bases and J dropped 0 bases, with 19 bases sitting between them. CDR3 length equals 15 residues. Germline CDR1 and CDR2: SQVTM and ANQGSEA.

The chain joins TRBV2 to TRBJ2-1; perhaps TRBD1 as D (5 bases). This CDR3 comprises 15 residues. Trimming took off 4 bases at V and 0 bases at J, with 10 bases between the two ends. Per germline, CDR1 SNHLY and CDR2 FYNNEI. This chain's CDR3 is CASSVPDSSYNEQFF. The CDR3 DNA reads TGTGCCAGCAGTGTCCCCGACAGCTCCTACAATGAGCAGTTCTTC.

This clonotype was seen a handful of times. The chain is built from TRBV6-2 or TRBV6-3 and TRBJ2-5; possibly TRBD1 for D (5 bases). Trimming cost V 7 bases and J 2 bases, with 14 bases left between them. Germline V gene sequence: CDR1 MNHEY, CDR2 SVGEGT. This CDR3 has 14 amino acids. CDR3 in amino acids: CASKRQSAQETQYF. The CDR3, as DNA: TGTGCCAGCAAGAGACAGTCCGCACAAGAGACCCAGTACTTC.

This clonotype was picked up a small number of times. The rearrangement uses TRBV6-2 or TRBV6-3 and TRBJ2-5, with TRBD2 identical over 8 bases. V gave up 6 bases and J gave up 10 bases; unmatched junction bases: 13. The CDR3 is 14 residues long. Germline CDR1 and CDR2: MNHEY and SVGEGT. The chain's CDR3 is CASSLYEGGRIQYF. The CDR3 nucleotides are TGTGCCAGCAGCCTCTACGAAGGCGGGAGGATCCAGTACTTC.

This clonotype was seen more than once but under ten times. CDR3 coding DNA: TGCAGTGCTAGAAGGGGGCTGACTCGGGATTCACCCCTCCACTTT. It specifies CSARRGLTRDSPLHF. This chain connects TRBV20-1 to TRBJ1-6; 7 bases are shared with TRBD1. This CDR3 is 15 amino acids long. J lost 8 bases, V lost 2 bases, and 9 bases had no gene match. Germline CDR1 and CDR2: DFQATT and SNEGSKA (reference sequence).

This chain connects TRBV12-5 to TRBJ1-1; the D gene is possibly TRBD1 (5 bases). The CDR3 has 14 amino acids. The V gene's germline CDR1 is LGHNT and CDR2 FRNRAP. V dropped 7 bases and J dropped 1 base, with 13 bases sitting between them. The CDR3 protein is CASAPRDRNTEAFF. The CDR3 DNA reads TGTGCTAGTGCTCCCAGGGATAGGAACACTGAAGCTTTCTTT.